A single sample is the source of the 20 T cell receptor beta chains below, sequenced in a study of T cells in Graves' hyperthyroidism and ophthalmopathy. What was amplified from RNA transcripts were TCR beta CDR3 regions. A first-round RT-PCR of the TCR CDR3 used the HTBI primer set. A single record per CDR3 protein comes from TCRdb applying MiXCR to the multiplex PCR reads. This table holds around 35,000 distinct CDR3 sequences, around 52% found once. The sample comprised blood. These receptors originate from a middle-aged woman with Graves' ophthalmopathy.

V usage is TRBV5-1 and J usage is TRBJ2-3; D is undetermined. CDR3 length: 15 amino acids. Germline lookup yields CDR1 SGHRS and CDR2 YFSETQ. Trimming removed 2 bases from V and 2 bases from J, with 12 bases in between. CDR3 amino acids: CASSLPTPPTDTQYF. The CDR3, as DNA: TGCGCCAGCAGCTTACCTACCCCACCCACAGATACGCAGTATTTT.

The chain couples TRBV4-1 to TRBJ2-1, with 8 bases lining up with TRBD2. The trim removed 0 bases at V and 10 bases at J, leaving 8 bases unmatched. Germline V gene sequence: CDR1 MGHRA, CDR2 YSYEKL. The CDR3 is 15 residues long. This CDR3 reads CASSQETGGGREQFF. For the CDR3, the DNA is TGCGCCAGCAGCCAAGAAACGGGAGGGGGGCGCGAGCAGTTCTTC.

In its sample, this clonotype ranks as medium-sized. The J gene is TRBJ2-1, the V gene TRBV5-4; tentatively, D is TRBD1 (5 bases). The CDR3 sequence is 14 residues long. Germline lookup yields CDR1 SGHNT and CDR2 YYREEE (reference sequence). V was shortened by 4 bases and J by 3 bases, with 11 bases between the two germline ends. CDR3 DNA sequence: TGTGCCAGCAGCCCCGACAGCCTCTACAATGAGCAGTTCTTC. Translating gives CASSPDSLYNEQFF.

The rearrangement uses TRBV25-1 and TRBJ2-1; D unresolved. This CDR3 spans 12 amino acids. V was cut by 5 bases and J by 3 bases, with 5 bases left in between. CDR1 is MGHDK, CDR2 SYGVNS, per germline. The CDR3 sequence: CASSHDYNEQFF. The CDR3 DNA follows: TGTGCCAGCAGTCATGACTACAATGAGCAGTTCTTC.

This clonotype was counted ten times or more. The chain is built from TRBV7-6 and TRBJ2-5; 7 bases are shared with TRBD2. The V gene end was trimmed by 4 bases and the J gene end by 4 bases; junction bases not matched to a gene: 15. Per the germline V gene, CDR1 is SGHVS and CDR2 is FNYEAQ. The CDR3 is 17 residues long. The CDR3 protein is CASSSSTGGLTSETQYF. Written as DNA, the CDR3 is TGTGCCAGCAGCTCCTCGACCGGGGGACTAACGTCAGAGACCCAGTACTTC.

This clonotype was counted ten times or more. V usage is TRBV5-1 and J usage is TRBJ2-1; tentative D call: TRBD2 (5 bases). V gave up 7 bases and J gave up 0 bases, with 11 bases separating them. The CDR3 extends over 14 amino acids. In germline, CDR1 is SGHRS, CDR2 YFSETQ. The CDR3: CASGLKSSYNEQFF. The CDR3 coding sequence is TGCGCCAGCGGACTGAAAAGCTCCTACAATGAGCAGTTCTTC.

This clonotype was counted many times. The chain carries TRBV5-6 and TRBJ2-3; D is possibly TRBD1 or TRBD2 (5 bases each). CDR1 is SGHDT and CDR2 is YYEEEE in the germline V gene. V lost 1 base to trimming and J lost 2 bases, with 14 bases between them. This CDR3 contains 16 residues. The CDR3 sequence is CASSLTPGRITDTQYF. CDR3 bases: TGTGCCAGCAGCTTGACTCCGGGACGGATCACAGATACGCAGTATTTT.

This clonotype has a count of ten or more. The chain is built from TRBV15 and TRBJ2-5, with 15 bases that match TRBD2. Germline CDR1 reads LNHNV; CDR2 reads YYDKDF (reference sequence). V was clipped by 5 bases and J by 3 bases; unmatched bases: 4. CDR3 length: 16 residues. The CDR3 sequence is CATSFGLAGGKETQYF. CDR3 nucleotide sequence: TGTGCCACCAGCTTCGGACTAGCGGGGGGGAAAGAGACCCAGTACTTC.

This clonotype is categorized as medium-sized. The rearrangement uses TRBV15 and TRBJ1-4; D gene unclear. The CDR3 loop spans 14 amino acids. Trimming removed 1 base at V and 0 bases at J, with 3 bases between. Germline CDR1 LNHNV, CDR2 YYDKDF (reference sequence). The CDR3 region is CATSRVATNEKLFF. CDR3 in DNA: TGTGCCACCAGCAGAGTTGCAACTAATGAAAAACTGTTTTTT.

J is TRBJ2-6 and V is TRBV29-1; the D gene is possibly TRBD2 (6 bases). Per germline, CDR1 SQVTM and CDR2 ANQGSEA. V was cut by 7 bases and J by 2 bases, with 30 bases left in between. This CDR3 comprises 20 residues. As DNA, the CDR3 is TGCAGCGGGGGGGAATGGGCCCACGAGCAGACCGAGGCTGGGGCCAACGTCCTGACTTTC. This translates into CSGGEWAHEQTEAGANVLTF.

The chain has TRBV20-1 and TRBJ2-2; D is undetermined. The V end was cut by 1 base, the J end by 4 bases, with 4 bases between. This CDR3 has 12 residues. The germline V gene encodes CDR1 DFQATT and CDR2 SNEGSKA (reference sequence). The CDR3 bases are TGCAGTGCTAGAGGTGGCACCGGGGAGCTGTTTTTT. The encoded protein is CSARGGTGELFF.

The genes are TRBV20-1 and TRBJ2-3, with a possible D match to TRBD2 (6 bases). In germline, CDR1 is DFQATT, CDR2 SNEGSKA (reference sequence). The CDR3 is made up of 14 amino acids. V was trimmed by 1 base and J by 0 bases, leaving 8 bases between them. CDR3 sequence: CSARGRGSTDTQYF. The CDR3 DNA is TGCAGTGCTAGAGGGCGGGGTAGCACAGATACGCAGTATTTT.

This clonotype ranks as medium-sized. The chain has TRBV9 and TRBJ1-2; D ambiguous. V was clipped by 1 base and J by 7 bases, with 8 bases between them. There are 12 residues in the CDR3. Germline CDR1 reads SGDLS; CDR2 reads YYNGEE. The CDR3 loop reads CASSVPVTGYTF. CDR3 DNA sequence: TGTGCCAGCAGCGTACCAGTAACTGGCTACACCTTC.

The genes are TRBV12-3 or TRBV12-4 and TRBJ2-5; no definite D call. CDR3 length equals 14 residues. The V end was cut by 6 bases, the J end by 1 base, with 12 bases between. CDR3 residues: CASSPQNLQETQYF. DNA for the CDR3: TGTGCCAGCAGCCCCCAGAATCTCCAAGAGACCCAGTACTTC.

A note on this clonotype: One end of the junction fails to match germline, which may point to a read error. The DNA of the CDR3 is TGCAGTGCTAGAGCACCTAACACTGACACCGGGGAGCTGTACTTC. Translated, it gives CSARAPNTDTGELYF. V usage is TRBV20-1 and J usage is TRBJ2-7, with TRBD2 as a possible D gene (5 bases). The CDR3 totals 15 residues. Germline lookup yields CDR1 DFQATT and CDR2 SNEGSKA (reference sequence).

This clonotype came up many times. The genes are TRBV5-1 and TRBJ2-4, with 7 bases identical to TRBD2. The CDR3 sequence is 17 residues long. Germline V CDR1 and CDR2: SGHRS, YFSETQ. Losses at the gene ends were 4 bases for V and 1 base for J; bases not matched to a gene: 11. This CDR3 is CASSPTGLEVAKNIQYF. The CDR3 nucleotides are TGCGCCAGCAGCCCCACTGGACTAGAGGTGGCCAAAAACATTCAGTACTTC.

The chain is built from TRBV9 and TRBJ2-5; D is undetermined. V was cut by 2 bases and J by 5 bases, with 10 bases left in between. Germline CDR1 is SGDLS and CDR2 is YYNGEE. The CDR3 runs to 13 residues. The CDR3 nucleotides read TGTGCCAGCAGCGTGTCAGCAAGGGAGACCCAGTACTTC. This codes for CASSVSARETQYF. The variable domain in full, with the rest retrieved from reference TRBV9 and TRBJ2-5, is DSGVTQTPKHLITATGQRVTLRCSPRSGDLSVYWYQQSLDQGLQFLIQYYNGEERAKGNILERFSAQQFPDLHSELNLSSLELGDSALYFCASSVSARETQYFGPGTRLLVL.

This clonotype was counted many times. The chain uses TRBV10-3 and TRBJ2-5; no reliable D call. The CDR3 has 13 amino acids. Germline V gene data show CDR1 as ENHRY and CDR2 as SYGVKD. V was trimmed by 5 bases and J by 4 bases, leaving 11 bases between them. CDR3 nucleotide sequence: TGTGCCATCAGTACAGTCAAGGGAGAGACCCAGTACTTC. Its translation: CAISTVKGETQYF.

Many counts were recorded for this clonotype. The chain recombines TRBV12-5 with TRBJ1-2; a weak D match, TRBD1 (5 bases). CDR1 and CDR2 (germline): LGHNT, FRNRAP. Trimming shortened V by 5 bases and J by 4 bases, and 17 bases separated the two germline ends. This CDR3 comprises 15 residues. The chain's CDR3 is CASGARRGEGYGYTF. The CDR3 bases are TGTGCTAGTGGTGCCCGCCGGGGGGAGGGCTATGGCTACACCTTC. Filled out from reference TRBV12-5 and TRBJ1-2, the complete variable domain reads DARVTQTPRHKVTEMGQEVTMRCQPILGHNTVFWYRQTMMQGLELLAYFRNRAPLDDSGMPKDRFSAEMPDATLATLKIQPSEPRDSAVYFCASGARRGEGYGYTFGSGTRLTVV.

This sequence joins TRBV29-1 and TRBJ2-5; D perhaps matches TRBD2 (6 bases). Between the trimmed V and J ends, which lost 6 bases and 4 bases, there was a span of 15 bases. CDR1 and CDR2 from the germline V gene are SQVTM and ANQGSEA. This CDR3 comprises 13 residues. The CDR3 loop reads CSVPGGFGETQYF. The CDR3 region has the DNA TGCAGCGTCCCCGGGGGATTCGGAGAGACCCAGTACTTC.